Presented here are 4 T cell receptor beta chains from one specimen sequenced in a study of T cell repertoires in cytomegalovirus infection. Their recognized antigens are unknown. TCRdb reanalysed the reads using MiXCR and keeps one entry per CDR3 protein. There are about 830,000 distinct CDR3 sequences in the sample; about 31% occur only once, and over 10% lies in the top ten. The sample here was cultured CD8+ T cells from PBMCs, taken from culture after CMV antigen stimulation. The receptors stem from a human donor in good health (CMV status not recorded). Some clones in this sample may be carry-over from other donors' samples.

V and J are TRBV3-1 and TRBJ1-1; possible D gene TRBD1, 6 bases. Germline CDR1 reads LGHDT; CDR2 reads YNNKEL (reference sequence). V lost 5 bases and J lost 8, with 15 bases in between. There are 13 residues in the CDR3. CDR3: CASSTTGTLEAFF. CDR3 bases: TGTGCCAGCAGCACAACCGGGACACTCGAAGCTTTCTTT.

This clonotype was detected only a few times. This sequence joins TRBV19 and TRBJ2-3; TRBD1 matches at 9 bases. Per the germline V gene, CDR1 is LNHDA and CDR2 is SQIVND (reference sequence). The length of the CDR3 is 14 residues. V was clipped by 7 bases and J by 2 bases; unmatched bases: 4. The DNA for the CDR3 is TGTGCCAGTATGGGACAGGGATACACAGATACGCAGTATTTT. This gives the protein CASMGQGYTDTQYF.

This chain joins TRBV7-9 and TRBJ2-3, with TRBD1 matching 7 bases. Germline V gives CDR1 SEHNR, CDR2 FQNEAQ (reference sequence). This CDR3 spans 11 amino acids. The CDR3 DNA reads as TGTGGACAGGGACGAGGAGATACGCAGTATTTT. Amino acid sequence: CGQGRGDTQYF.

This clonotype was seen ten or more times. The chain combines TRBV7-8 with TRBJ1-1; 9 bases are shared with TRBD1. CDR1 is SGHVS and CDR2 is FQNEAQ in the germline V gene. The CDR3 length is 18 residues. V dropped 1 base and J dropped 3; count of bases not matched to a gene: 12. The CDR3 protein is CASSLGRDRERRYTEAFF. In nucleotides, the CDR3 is TGTGCCAGCAGCTTAGGGAGGGACAGGGAACGGCGCTACACTGAAGCTTTCTTT.